This record covers a single T cell receptor beta chain. Its antigen remains undetermined. Qualities for individual bases were not recorded, and no much larger clone is one base off. The collaborating institutions used their own protocols to collect whole blood in K2EDTA tubes. For TCRbeta analysis, collaborator samples were shipped as frozen whole blood, as isolated PBMCs, or as DNA extracted from either sample type. The immunoSEQ Assay, a bias-controlled multiplex PCR, was used to amplify TCRbeta CDR3 regions from genomic DNA. The study's processing was this. Within the assay, amplification of reference gene primers was used to estimate how many nucleated cells each sample contained. To quantify the absolute abundance of each unique TCRbeta CDR3 rearrangement, sequence reads were collapsed and filtered. For each sample, productive Simpson clonality was calculated as the square root of Simpson's diversity index over productive rearrangements. TCRdb took over this immuneACCESS table, retaining in-frame rearrangements with V and J assigned. Such tables are incomplete; in checked studies, under half of the missing clones stem from an unresolved V gene, and the remainder is unexplained. V, J and clone size derive from that table, while D and trimming were established from the DNA sequence. The sample includes approximately 280,000 clones, with approximately 91% observed a single time. The biggest ten clones account for 9.4% of the sample.

The data were obtained in a study of blood T cell repertoires in COVID-19 (dated by TCRdb to 2018 to 2020). Regarding the complete study: The collaborator samples originated in the United States, Italy and Spain and spanned the acute and convalescent phases of COVID-19. The dataset comprised deeply sampled blood TCRbeta repertoires from subjects exposed to, actively infected with, or recovered from COVID-19. Samples came from the ongoing ImmuneRACE study (first 160 participants) plus 1,254 subjects from 6 global collaborators. Where available, HLA class I and class II types were obtained from metadata supplied by the sample provider rather than from assay-based typing. Nearly every sample came with metadata listing a de-identified subject ID, COVID-19 status, age in years and sex. The prospective study material was composed of cDNA or gDNA derived from T cells, B-cell-depleted T cells, or PBMCs. The repertoires were released in a freely available public database intended as a resource for research on the immune response to SARS-CoV-2.

Here is what the overall study found, with its caveats: The amount of clinical and demographic metadata varied by source and participant and was provided uncurated.

V is cut back by 5 bases and J by 8 bases, with 14 bases in the junction unmatched. CDR3 length: 15 amino acids, cysteine to phenylalanine. Only the CDR3 part of the read is kept: 45 bases, read in frame from the first base. The CDR1 and CDR2 encoded by the germline V gene (reference sequence) are LNHDA and SQIVND. The sequencing sample was made of peripheral blood. The chain is made from TRBV19 and TRBJ1-2; 7 central bases correspond to TRBD1. The sequence derives from a man aged 18-30 years with active or convalescent COVID-19. CDR3 region: CASSLSRQGIDGYTF. The nucleotides are TGTGCCAGTAGTCTCTCTAGACAGGGAATCGACGGCTACACCTTC.